This T cell receptor beta chain was captured by sequencing in a study of blood T cell repertoires in COVID-19. Overall study: Both acute and convalescent COVID-19 samples were obtained from the United States, Italy and Spain. Sources were T cells, B-cell-depleted T cells, or PBMCs; the material itself was cDNA or gDNA.

The study recruited people aged about 18 to 95 years across under 25 US areas. Original processing notes: Estimation of nucleated cell counts was performed using reference gene primer amplification. Generated by immunoSEQ multiplex PCR, the TCRdb table keeps only in-frame clones and is missing some. V, J and clone size were drawn from that table, and D and trimming were deduced from the DNA. The sample includes around 250,000 clones, about 90% of them seen just once. This CDR3 comprises 16 residues. CDR1 is SGHDT and CDR2 is YYEEEE in the germline V gene. The ends lost 0 bases at V and 3 bases at J; junction bases unmatched: 6.

The receptor's source is a human donor in a cohort exposed to, infected with or recovered from COVID-19 (not recorded which). The donor label of this sample is uncertain. V and J are TRBV5-6 and TRBJ2-7; 10 nucleotides line up with TRBD1. What was sequenced was PBMCs or T cells enriched from blood (not recorded which). As DNA, the CDR3 is TGTGCCAGCAGCTTGGTGCCTGGGACAGGGGTCTACGAGCAGTACTTC. This encodes CASSLVPGTGVYEQYF.